The clone carrying this TCR beta chain was counted between two and nine times. Study processing details: Estimation of nucleated cell counts was performed using reference gene primer amplification. Measured with immunoSEQ multiplex PCR; TCRdb has only the in-frame clones, and not every one. The V and J calls and clone size are taken from that table; D and trimming were inferred from the DNA. The sample lists approximately 220,000 clones; more than 70% were seen once. These data originate in a study of blood T cell repertoires in COVID-19. With V trimmed by 4 bases and J by 1 base, 10 bases remained unmatched. Per germline, CDR1 WNHNN and CDR2 SYGVQD (reference sequence). The CDR3 contains 16 residues.

The source is a woman aged 45-65 years with acute or convalescent COVID-19. The rearrangement links TRBV10-1 to TRBJ2-7; TRBD1 agrees at 7 bases. What was sequenced was peripheral blood. CDR3 protein: CASSGGPRTGSYEQYF. Written as DNA, the CDR3 is TGCGCCAGCAGTGGAGGTCCGAGGACAGGATCCTACGAGCAGTACTTC.